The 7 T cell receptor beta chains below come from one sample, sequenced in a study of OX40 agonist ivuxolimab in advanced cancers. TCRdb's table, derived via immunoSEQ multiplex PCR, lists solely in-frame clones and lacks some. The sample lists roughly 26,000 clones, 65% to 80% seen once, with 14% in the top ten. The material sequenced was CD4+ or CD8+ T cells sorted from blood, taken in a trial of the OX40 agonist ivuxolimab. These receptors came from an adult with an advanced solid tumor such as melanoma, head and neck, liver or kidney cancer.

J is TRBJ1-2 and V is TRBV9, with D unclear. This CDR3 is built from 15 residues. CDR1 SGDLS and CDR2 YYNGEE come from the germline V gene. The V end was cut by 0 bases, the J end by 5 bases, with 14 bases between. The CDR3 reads CASSVAPSSTYGYTF. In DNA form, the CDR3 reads TGTGCCAGCAGCGTAGCCCCCAGCTCTACGTATGGCTACACCTTC.

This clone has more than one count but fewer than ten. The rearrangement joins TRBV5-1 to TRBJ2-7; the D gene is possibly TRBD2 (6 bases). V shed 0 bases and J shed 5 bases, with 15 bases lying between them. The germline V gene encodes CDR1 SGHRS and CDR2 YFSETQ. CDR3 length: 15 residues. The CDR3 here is CASSLAGTEGHEQYF. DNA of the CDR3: TGCGCCAGCAGCTTGGCCGGGACGGAGGGCCACGAGCAGTACTTC.

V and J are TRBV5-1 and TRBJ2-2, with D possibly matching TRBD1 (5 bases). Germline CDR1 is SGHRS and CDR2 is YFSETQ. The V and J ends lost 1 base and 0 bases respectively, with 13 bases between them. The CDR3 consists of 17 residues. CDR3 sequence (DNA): TGCGCCAGCAGCTTGTGGCAGGGCTACACGAACACCGGGGAGCTGTTTTTT. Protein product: CASSLWQGYTNTGELFF.

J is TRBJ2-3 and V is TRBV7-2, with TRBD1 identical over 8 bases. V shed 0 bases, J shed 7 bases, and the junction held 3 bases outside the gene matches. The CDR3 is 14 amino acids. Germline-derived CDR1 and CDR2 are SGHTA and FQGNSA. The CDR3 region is CASSLATGVNTQYF. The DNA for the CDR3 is TGTGCCAGCAGCTTAGCGACAGGGGTAAATACGCAGTATTTT.

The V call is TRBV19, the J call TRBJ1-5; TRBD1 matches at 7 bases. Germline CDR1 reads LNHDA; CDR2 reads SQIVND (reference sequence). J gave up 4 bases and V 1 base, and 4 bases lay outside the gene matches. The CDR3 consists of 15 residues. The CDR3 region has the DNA TGTGCCAGTAGTATAGGGAGACAGGGTAATCAGCCCCAGCATTTT. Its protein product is CASSIGRQGNQPQHF.

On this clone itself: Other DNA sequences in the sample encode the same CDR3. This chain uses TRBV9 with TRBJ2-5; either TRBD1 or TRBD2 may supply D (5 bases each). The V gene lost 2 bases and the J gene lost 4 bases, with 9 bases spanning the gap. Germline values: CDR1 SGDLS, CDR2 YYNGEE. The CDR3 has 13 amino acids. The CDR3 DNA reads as TGTGCCAGCAGCGTTTCGAGGGGAGAGACCCAGTACTTC. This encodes CASSVSRGETQYF. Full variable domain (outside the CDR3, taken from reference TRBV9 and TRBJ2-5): DSGVTQTPKHLITATGQRVTLRCSPRSGDLSVYWYQQSLDQGLQFLIQYYNGEERAKGNILERFSAQQFPDLHSELNLSSLELGDSALYFCASSVSRGETQYFGPGTRLLVL.

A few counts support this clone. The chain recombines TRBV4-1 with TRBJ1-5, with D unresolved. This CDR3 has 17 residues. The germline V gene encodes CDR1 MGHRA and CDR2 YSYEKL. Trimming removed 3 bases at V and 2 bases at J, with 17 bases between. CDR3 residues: CASSQDPSELRNQPQHF. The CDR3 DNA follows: TGCGCCAGCAGCCAGGACCCTTCGGAGTTGCGCAATCAGCCCCAGCATTTT.